A selection of T cell receptor beta chains follows, all from one sample in a study of cytomegalovirus exposure and HLA in healthy donors. The method was immunoSEQ multiplex PCR; TCRdb's version includes in-frame clones alone and lacks a portion of them. Among 300,000 to 400,000 clones listed, approximately 85% were seen once. Input material: PBMCs. The origin of the receptors is a man aged 25 to 45 in good health and CMV-seronegative. Each CDR3 is given with its conserved first and last residue. D genes are given only for firm matches. Size values are once, few and many counts, or a class for expanded clones, and some rows have none.

size	J	V	length	D	CDR3	DNA
NA	TRBJ2-1	TRBV9	19	TRBD1	CASSVAGGQGFGSYNEQFF	TGTGCCAGCAGCGTAGCTGGGGGACAGGGGTTCGGTTCCTACAATGAGCAGTTCTTC
NA	TRBJ1-1	TRBV6-5	16	NA	CASSYSKRAGGTEAFF	TGTGCCAGCAGTTACTCGAAGAGGGCTGGTGGAACTGAAGCTTTCTTT
NA	TRBJ1-1	TRBV5-1	15	NA	CASSLAWGPNTEAFF	TGCGCCAGCAGCTTGGCCTGGGGGCCCAACACTGAAGCTTTCTTT
NA	TRBJ2-4	TRBV6-5	16	NA	CASSYGRARAKNIQYF	TGTGCCAGCAGTTACGGGCGGGCCAGAGCCAAAAACATTCAGTACTTC
NA	TRBJ2-7	TRBV9	10	NA	CDIRGYEQYF	TGTGACATTCGGGGATACGAGCAGTACTTC
NA	TRBJ1-5	TRBV28	14	NA	CASSLWAGDQPQHF	TGTGCCAGCAGTTTATGGGCAGGGGATCAGCCCCAGCATTTT
NA	TRBJ1-2	TRBV4-1	14	NA	CASSQTWTPYGYTF	TGCGCCAGCAGCCAAACCTGGACACCCTATGGCTACACCTTC
NA	TRBJ2-1	TRBV5-8	15	TRBD2	CASSLSPWGGQGQFF	TGTGCCAGCAGCTTGTCCCCGTGGGGGGGTCAAGGGCAGTTCTTC
NA	TRBJ2-5	TRBV2	13	NA	CASSPATEETQYF	TGTGCCAGCAGTCCCGCCACTGAAGAGACCCAGTACTTC
once	TRBJ1-3	TRBV7-9	16	TRBD1	CASSPPLGQGGNTIYF	TGTGCCAGCAGCCCACCGCTCGGACAGGGTGGAAACACCATATATTTT
NA	TRBJ1-2	TRBV6-6	15	NA	CASSPPEHRVYGYTF	TGTGCCAGCAGTCCCCCCGAACACAGAGTCTATGGCTACACCTTC
NA	TRBJ1-1	TRBV7-9	15	NA	CASSLMLTGNTEAFF	TGTGCCAGCAGCTTAATGTTGACGGGGAACACTGAAGCTTTCTTT
NA	TRBJ2-3	TRBV27	15	NA	CASSLIHGNTDTQYF	TGTGCCAGCAGTTTGATTCACGGTAACACAGATACGCAGTATTTT
NA	TRBJ2-3	TRBV18	16	NA	CASSPPITGVTDTQYF	TGTGCCAGCTCACCACCGATCACAGGCGTCACAGATACGCAGTATTTT
NA	TRBJ2-7	TRBV6-4	13	NA	CASSEGPAGEQYF	TGTGCCAGCAGCGAGGGTCCAGCCGGCGAGCAGTACTTC
NA	TRBJ1-6	TRBV7-9	14	TRBD1	CASSQTGTNSPLHF	TGTGCCAGCAGCCAGACAGGGACTAATTCACCCCTCCACTTT
NA	TRBJ1-6	TRBV14	15	NA	CASSQPGSYNSPLHF	TGTGCCAGCAGCCAACCGGGCTCCTATAATTCACCCCTCCACTTT
NA	TRBJ1-4	TRBV6-1	13	NA	CASISTQGGKLFF	TGTGCCAGCATATCGACACAGGGCGGCAAACTGTTTTTT
NA	TRBJ2-6	TRBV25-1	17	NA	CASSELPGGPGANVLTF	TGTGCCAGCAGTGAGTTACCGGGGGGCCCTGGGGCCAACGTCCTGACTTTC